One and the same sample provided the 13 T cell receptor beta chains below, sequenced in a study of tumor-infiltrating lymphocytes in primary liver carcinoma. It was unsorted whole blood that yielded blood RNA, and germline DNA was also extracted. A primer matching the constant region was used to make TCR beta cDNA from approximately 500 ng of total RNA. A slightly modified ARM-PCR protocol with three nested multiplex PCR rounds produced these TCR beta libraries. Researchers ran the first two PCR rounds for 10 cycles each with TRBV1-TRBV30 forward primers and a C-beta reverse primer. TCRdb reprocessed the multiplex PCR reads via MiXCR and lists one record per CDR3 protein. This sample has 150,000 to 200,000 distinct CDR3 sequences, with 50% to 75% found just once. The sequenced sample was peripheral blood. These receptors all come from a man in his forties or fifties with primary liver carcinoma and hepatitis B virus infection.

As for this clonotype: A junction boundary mismatches the germline segment, possibly from a read error. The chain has TRBV11-2 and TRBJ2-7; 8 bases fit TRBD2. Germline-derived CDR1 and CDR2 are SGHAT and FQNNGV. CDR3 size: 16 residues. The CDR3, as DNA: TGTGCCAGCAGCTCATACGGGGGGGTGCATTTCGGCGAGCATTACTTC. Protein product: CASSSYGGVHFGEHYF.

This clonotype was detected many times. V gene TRBV4-1 combines with J gene TRBJ1-6; tentatively, D is TRBD1 (5 bases). Germline-derived CDR1 and CDR2 are MGHRA and YSYEKL. Trimming pared 4 bases from V and 7 bases from J, leaving 17 bases between. The CDR3 has 16 amino acids. CDR3 coding DNA: TGCGCCAGCAGCCCAAAGAGCCTGGGGGACAATTCACCCCTCCACTTT. Translated, it gives CASSPKSLGDNSPLHF.

V is TRBV28 and J is TRBJ1-2; perhaps TRBD1 as D (5 bases). Germline CDR1 MDHEN, CDR2 SYDVKM. V dropped 3 bases and J dropped 7 bases, with 12 bases sitting between them. The CDR3 is 13 amino acids. The DNA for the CDR3 is TGTGCCAGCAGTTTGATGGGGACTGGTGGCTACACCTTC. Translation gives CASSLMGTGGYTF.

The chain combines TRBV7-9 with TRBJ1-2; a weak D match, TRBD1 (5 bases). Germline-derived CDR1 and CDR2 are SEHNR and FQNEAQ (reference sequence). Trimming took 10 bases from V and 5 from J, leaving 23 bases between them. The CDR3 is 15 amino acids. The CDR3 nucleotides read TGTGCCACTCTCACCTCTTACGGGGCTAGTTATGGCTACACCTTC. Amino acids: CATLTSYGASYGYTF.

A note on this clonotype: The germline gene is not matched at one end of the junction; a read error may be the cause. The chain recombines TRBV28 with TRBJ2-7; D call uncertain. The germline V gene encodes CDR1 MDHEN and CDR2 SYDVKM. The CDR3 totals 11 residues. The CDR3 loop is CASSSRTPVHF. CDR3 DNA sequence: TGTGCCAGCTCTAGTAGGACGCCCGTCCACTTC.

A few counts support this clonotype. The CDR3 DNA reads as TGTGCCAGCAGCGTCTCATGGGGAGATGGGATCGAGACCCAGTACTTC. It translates to CASSVSWGDGIETQYF. This chain links TRBV25-1 with TRBJ2-5, with a tentative D call TRBD2 (5 bases). The CDR3 length is 16 residues. The V end was cut by 6 bases, the J end by 5 bases, with 22 bases between. Germline CDR1 is MGHDK and CDR2 is SYGVNS.

On this clonotype: A much larger clone differs by one base, so this may be a read error. The rearrangement joins TRBV20-1 to TRBJ2-1; 7 bases agree with TRBD2. V shed 7 bases and J 4 bases; nucleotides not matched to a gene: 10. The CDR3 extends over 14 amino acids. Germline-derived CDR1 and CDR2 are DFQATT and SNEGSKA (reference sequence). The CDR3 here is CSVSSSGLYNEQFF. Written as DNA, the CDR3 is TGCAGTGTTAGTAGTAGCGGGTTATACAATGAGCAGTTCTTC.

This clonotype has at least ten counts. V is TRBV4-1 and J is TRBJ2-1; 10 bases fit TRBD2. V was pared by 2 bases and J by 0 bases, with 19 bases of the junction left unmatched. CDR1 MGHRA and CDR2 YSYEKL come from the germline V gene. The CDR3 contains 22 residues. The CDR3 coding sequence is TGCGCCAGCAGCCAACCAGGGGGAAAAAAGCGGGAGGGCTTAAGCTCCTACAATGAGCAGTTCTTC. Amino acids: CASSQPGGKKREGLSSYNEQFF.

V usage is TRBV10-3 and J usage is TRBJ2-1; 10 bases agree with TRBD2. There are 16 residues in the CDR3. Per the germline V gene, CDR1 is ENHRY and CDR2 is SYGVKD. V shed 4 bases and J 5 bases; nucleotides not matched to a gene: 8. The CDR3 loop is CAISGSGLAENNEQFF. CDR3 DNA: TGTGCCATCAGTGGGAGTGGACTAGCGGAAAACAATGAGCAGTTCTTC.

Note on this clonotype: This may be a read error: a much more frequent sequence differs by one nucleotide. The chain combines TRBV6-6 with TRBJ2-1; 11 bases agree with TRBD1. Germline lookup yields CDR1 MNHNY and CDR2 SVGAGI (reference sequence). This CDR3 is built from 15 residues. CDR3 bases: TGTGCTTCCGGACAGGGGGCCCTTCATGAGAATGAGCAGTTCTTC. As protein: CASGQGALHENEQFF.

A remark on this clonotype: Its ends do not fully match the called genes, so a read error is possible. The gene calls are TRBV12-3 or TRBV12-4 and TRBJ2-1; a weak D match, TRBD2 (5 bases). The CDR3 is 14 residues long. CDR3 nucleotides: TGTGCCAGCAGTTTCCGGACTGAATACAATAAGCAGTTCTTC. Its translation: CASSFRTEYNKQFF.

The gene calls are TRBV29-1 and TRBJ1-5; D unresolved. Per the germline V gene, CDR1 is SQVTM and CDR2 is ANQGSEA. There are 8 residues in the CDR3. V was shortened by 7 bases and J by 11 bases, with 6 bases between the two germline ends. As DNA, the CDR3 is TGCAGCGCGGGGTCCCAGCATTTT. It translates to CSAGSQHF.

The rearrangement joins TRBV6-1 to TRBJ2-2; no clear D. V was cut by 3 bases and J by 4 bases, with 9 bases left in between. The germline gives CDR1 MNHNS, CDR2 SASEGT. The CDR3 loop spans 14 amino acids. CDR3 loop: CASSDLSLTGELFF. Here the CDR3 DNA reads TGTGCCAGCAGTGATCTTAGCCTCACCGGGGAGCTGTTTTTT.